The 25 T cell receptor beta chains presented below share a single source sample, sequenced in a study of T cells in Graves' hyperthyroidism and ophthalmopathy. Using RNA transcripts as the source, TCR beta CDR3 regions were amplified. The HTBI set primed first-round TCR CDR3 RT-PCR. One entry per CDR3 protein, called by TCRdb with MiXCR from the multiplex PCR reads. The sample records about 200,000 distinct CDR3 sequences, 17% being singletons. Sequencing was done on a sample of blood. These TCRs come from a woman in her 50s with Graves' hyperthyroidism.

This clonotype has ten or more counts. Written as DNA, the CDR3 is TGTGCCAGCAAAAGGACGGGGGCCTATGGCTACACCTTC. Translating it yields CASKRTGAYGYTF. The chain uses TRBV27 and TRBJ1-2; D is possibly TRBD1 (6 bases). The CDR3 sequence is 13 residues long. V gave up 7 bases and J gave up 4 bases, with 13 bases separating them. The germline CDR1 and CDR2 sequences are MNHEY and SMNVEV (reference sequence).

The table lists this clonotype with many counts. In DNA, the CDR3 is TGTGCCAGCAGCCAATTGGGGGCTGAGCAGTTCTTC. Protein sequence: CASSQLGAEQFF. The chain carries TRBV14 and TRBJ2-1, with D perhaps matching TRBD1 (6 bases). Between the trimmed V and J ends, which lost 2 bases and 9 bases, there was a span of 8 bases. The CDR3 sequence is 12 residues long. Per the germline V gene, CDR1 is SGHDN and CDR2 is FVKESK.

This clonotype occurred many times. This chain joins TRBV20-1 and TRBJ1-3; D call uncertain. This CDR3 is 14 amino acids long. V dropped 5 bases and J dropped 2 bases, with 13 bases sitting between them. Germline V lookup: CDR1 DFQATT, CDR2 SNEGSKA (reference sequence). The CDR3 loop is CSAVRAATGNTIYF. The CDR3, as DNA: TGCAGTGCTGTGAGGGCAGCTACTGGAAACACCATATATTTT.

In its sample, this clonotype was seen many times. The V gene is TRBV6-1, the J gene TRBJ2-3; D gene ambiguous. Germline V gene sequence: CDR1 MNHNS, CDR2 SASEGT. The CDR3 contains 14 residues. With 5 bases removed from V and 5 bases from J, the gap between germline ends came to 14 bases. The CDR3 sequence: CASSSRQNGDTQYF. The CDR3 DNA is TGTGCCAGCAGTTCCCGACAAAACGGAGATACGCAGTATTTT.

The rearrangement links TRBV19 to TRBJ1-6; 8 bases agree with TRBD1. The V gene end was trimmed by 3 bases and the J gene end by 7 bases; junction bases not matched to a gene: 2. The CDR3 covers 14 residues. Germline V gene lookup returns CDR1 LNHDA and CDR2 SQIVND (reference sequence). CDR3 DNA: TGTGCCAGTAGTATCAGGGGGCAAAATTCACCCCTCCACTTT. Translated: CASSIRGQNSPLHF.

This clonotype was observed many times. The V gene is TRBV3-1, the J gene TRBJ2-1, with 15 bases lining up with TRBD2. The CDR3 has 15 residues. Unmatched junction bases numbered 1, after V lost 1 base and J lost 9 bases. In germline, CDR1 is LGHDT, CDR2 YNNKEL (reference sequence). CDR3 region: CASSQGTSGRGEQFF. The CDR3 DNA sequence: TGTGCCAGCAGCCAAGGGACTAGCGGGAGGGGTGAGCAGTTCTTC.

This chain uses TRBV5-1 with TRBJ2-5, with a weak D call TRBD1 (5 bases). CDR1 is SGHRS and CDR2 is YFSETQ in the germline V gene. The CDR3 is 15 amino acids. The V end lost 4 bases, the J end lost 4 bases, and 17 bases lay between the germline ends. The CDR3 here is CASSPEARGGETQYF. DNA for the CDR3: TGCGCCAGCAGCCCCGAGGCTAGGGGTGGAGAGACCCAGTACTTC.

CDR3 loop: CASSLGGTRTNTGELFF. CDR3 in DNA: TGTGCCAGCAGCTTAGGCGGAACACGCACGAACACCGGGGAGCTGTTTTTT. V gene TRBV13 combines with J gene TRBJ2-2; D call uncertain. The length of the CDR3 is 17 residues. CDR1 and CDR2 from the germline V gene are PRHDT and FYEKMQ (reference sequence). The germline V and J ends were trimmed by 0 bases and 0 bases, with 11 bases remaining between them.

This clonotype was picked up many times. V usage is TRBV11-3 and J usage is TRBJ1-1, with D unresolved. The germline CDR1 and CDR2 sequences are SGHNT and YENEEA. V shed 5 bases and J shed 5 bases, with 12 bases lying between them. The CDR3 loop spans 13 amino acids. CDR3 DNA sequence: TGTGCCAGCAGCCCCTCGGGCGGGACTGAAGCTTTCTTT. Protein sequence: CASSPSGGTEAFF.

The CDR3 spells CASRLAGGPQYF. In DNA, the CDR3 is TGTGCCAGCAGGCTAGCGGGAGGCCCCCAGTACTTC. The rearrangement joins TRBV13 to TRBJ2-5, with 11 bases lining up with TRBD2. The CDR3 covers 12 residues. V shed 6 bases and J 9 bases; nucleotides not matched to a gene: 3. Per germline, CDR1 PRHDT and CDR2 FYEKMQ (reference sequence).

This clonotype was counted many times. The J gene is TRBJ2-7, the V gene TRBV12-3 or TRBV12-4; TRBD2 matches 11 bases. This CDR3 spans 15 amino acids. V trimming: 6 bases; J trimming: 4 bases; junction bases outside the gene matches: 8. The CDR3 DNA follows: TGTGCCAGCAGGGGAACACTAGCGGGGGTTTACGAGCAGTACTTC. It is translated as CASRGTLAGVYEQYF.

This clonotype showed up just a few times. J is TRBJ2-1 and V is TRBV6-2 or TRBV6-3, with D perhaps TRBD1 or TRBD2 (5 bases each). This CDR3 comprises 14 residues. The germline V gene has CDR1 MNHEY and CDR2 SVGEGT. V dropped 2 bases and J dropped 3 bases, with 8 bases sitting between them. CDR3 residues: CASSYGDLYNEQFF. The CDR3 DNA reads as TGTGCCAGCAGTTACGGGGACCTCTACAATGAGCAGTTCTTC.

In this sample, this clonotype turned up a few times. Just one base apart from a much larger clone, this may be a read error. CDR3: CASSLGQGIGELFF. The DNA of the CDR3 is TGCGCCAGCAGCTTAGGACAGGGGATCGGGGAGCTGTTTTTT. The chain joins TRBV5-1 to TRBJ2-2; 9 bases are a match to TRBD1. Germline assignment: CDR1 SGHRS and CDR2 YFSETQ. The CDR3 spans 14 residues. V shed 2 bases, J shed 7 bases, and the junction held 3 bases outside the gene matches.

This clonotype was detected a few times. The chain links TRBV24-1 to TRBJ2-6; tentatively, D is TRBD1 (5 bases). Germline lookup yields CDR1 KGHDR and CDR2 SFDVKD. This CDR3 has 17 amino acids. With 6 bases removed from V and 1 base from J, the gap between germline ends came to 15 bases. CDR3 loop: CATSYILQGSGANVLTF. The CDR3 DNA reads as TGTGCCACCAGTTACATACTCCAGGGTTCTGGGGCCAACGTCCTGACTTTC.

As for this clonotype: This clone may be a read error of a much larger clone one base away. The chain joins TRBV15 to TRBJ2-3; D perhaps matches TRBD2 (5 bases). The CDR3 sequence is 15 residues long. The germline CDR1 and CDR2 sequences are LNHNV and YYDKDF (reference sequence). The CDR3 coding sequence is TGTGCCACCGACGACCCACGGACTGGCACAGATACGCGGTATTTT. This sequence encodes CATDDPRTGTDTRYF.

This clonotype was recorded a few times. The chain combines TRBV20-1 with TRBJ1-3; no clear D gene. There are 14 residues in the CDR3. Germline values: CDR1 DFQATT, CDR2 SNEGSKA (reference sequence). Trimming stripped 3 bases from V and 0 bases from J, with 9 bases between. The CDR3 reads CSASNSVSGNTIYF. As DNA, the CDR3 is TGCAGTGCTAGTAACAGCGTCTCTGGAAACACCATATATTTT.

The sample holds many counts of this clonotype. This chain uses TRBV5-8 with TRBJ2-1; TRBD2 matches 14 bases. The V segment lost 3 bases and the J segment 5 bases; nucleotides outside the gene matches: 7. Germline assignment: CDR1 SGHTS and CDR2 YDEGEE. The CDR3 covers 17 residues. CDR3 region: CASSSTGTSGGHNEQFF. For the CDR3, the DNA is TGTGCCAGCAGCTCTACCGGGACTAGCGGGGGTCACAATGAGCAGTTCTTC.

This clonotype was seen repeatedly, ten times or more. This sequence joins TRBV11-2 and TRBJ2-5, with D unresolved. The CDR3 contains 13 residues. V shed 2 bases and J shed 4 bases, with 8 bases lying between them. CDR1 SGHAT and CDR2 FQNNGV come from the germline V gene. The CDR3, as DNA: TGTGCCAGCAGCTTATATCAGGCAGAGACCCAGTACTTC. This codes for CASSLYQAETQYF.

Regarding this clonotype: With a much larger clone just one base away, this may be a read error. J is TRBJ1-1 and V is TRBV27; D is undetermined. From germline, CDR1 is MNHEY and CDR2 SMNVEV (reference sequence). This CDR3 spans 13 amino acids. In DNA, the CDR3 is TGTGCCAGCAGTTTATTCGGTAGCACTGAAGCTCTCTTT. Amino acids: CASSLFGSTEALF.

There are many counts of this clonotype. One end of the junction does not line up with germline, which may come from a read error. V gene TRBV2 combines with J gene TRBJ1-2, with a possible D match to TRBD1 (5 bases). This CDR3 is built from 13 residues. The germline gives CDR1 SNHLY, CDR2 FYNNEI. The CDR3 loop reads CASREDSLYGYTF. The CDR3 DNA follows: TGTGCCAGCAGAGAAGACAGCCTCTATGGCTACACCTTC. Variable domain in full (rest from reference TRBV2 and TRBJ1-2): EPEVTQTPSHQVTQMGQEVILRCVPISNHLYFYWYRQILGQKVEFLVSFYNNEISEKSEIFDDQFSVERPDGSNFTLKIRSTKLEDSAMYFCASREDSLYGYTFGSGTRLTVV.

In this sample, this clonotype turned up a few times. The chain carries TRBV7-8 and TRBJ2-2; D gene ambiguous. The CDR3 contains 12 residues. Trimming stripped 6 bases from V and 6 bases from J, with 8 bases between. Germline V gene lookup returns CDR1 SGHVS and CDR2 FQNEAQ. The CDR3 nucleotides are TGTGCCAGCAGGAATTTTTCCGGGGAGCTGTTTTTT. Translated, it gives CASRNFSGELFF.

This clonotype occurred many times. The chain uses TRBV20-1 and TRBJ1-2, with D uncertain. CDR3 length: 11 amino acids. V lost 3 bases and J 4 bases, leaving 6 bases between the germline ends. Germline V gene sequence: CDR1 DFQATT, CDR2 SNEGSKA (reference sequence). Here the CDR3 reads CSARRSYGYTF. The CDR3 DNA sequence: TGCAGTGCTAGGAGGAGCTATGGCTACACCTTC.

The sample holds a few counts of this clonotype. Compared with germline, one end of the junction differs, possibly owing to a read error. The chain carries TRBV14 and TRBJ2-7; 13 positions match TRBD2. Germline V CDR1 and CDR2: SGHDN, FVKESK. The CDR3 consists of 16 residues. DNA of the CDR3: TGTGCCAGCAGCCCCCTGGGACTAGCGGGGTCCTCCGAGCAGTACTTC. It yields the protein CASSPLGLAGSSEQYF.

Many counts were recorded for this clonotype. The V and J genes are TRBV12-3 or TRBV12-4 and TRBJ2-3; no reliable D call. CDR3 length: 13 amino acids. V was trimmed by 1 base and J by 3 bases, leaving 5 bases between them. In DNA form, the CDR3 reads TGTGCCAGCAGTTTAGTCCGGACAGATACGCAGTATTTT. Its translation: CASSLVRTDTQYF.

The chain joins TRBV7-8 to TRBJ2-1; TRBD2 might be the D (6 bases). Germline CDR1 reads SGHVS; CDR2 reads FQNEAQ. CDR3 size: 16 residues. Trimming took off 5 bases at V and 2 bases at J, with 16 bases between the two ends. CDR3 bases: TGTGCCAGCAGCCCCCCTGGCGGGGCGACCTACAATGAGCAGTTCTTC. Translating gives CASSPPGGATYNEQFF.